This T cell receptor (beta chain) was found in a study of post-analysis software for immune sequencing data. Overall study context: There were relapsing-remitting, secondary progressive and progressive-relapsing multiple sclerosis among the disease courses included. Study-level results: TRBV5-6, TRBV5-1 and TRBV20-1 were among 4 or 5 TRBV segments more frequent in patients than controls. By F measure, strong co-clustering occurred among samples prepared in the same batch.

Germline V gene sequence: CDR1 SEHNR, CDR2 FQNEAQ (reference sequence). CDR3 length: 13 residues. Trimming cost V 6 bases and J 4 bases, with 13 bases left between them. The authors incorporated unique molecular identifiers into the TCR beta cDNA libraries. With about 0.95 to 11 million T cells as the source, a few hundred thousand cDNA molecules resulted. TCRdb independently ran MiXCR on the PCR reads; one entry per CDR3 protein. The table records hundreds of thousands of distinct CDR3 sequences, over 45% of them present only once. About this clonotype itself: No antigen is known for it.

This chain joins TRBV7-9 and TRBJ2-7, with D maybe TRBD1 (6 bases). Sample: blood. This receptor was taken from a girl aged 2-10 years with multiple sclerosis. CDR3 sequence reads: CASSFGDIYEQYF. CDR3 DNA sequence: TGTGCCAGCAGTTTCGGGGACATTTACGAGCAGTACTTC.